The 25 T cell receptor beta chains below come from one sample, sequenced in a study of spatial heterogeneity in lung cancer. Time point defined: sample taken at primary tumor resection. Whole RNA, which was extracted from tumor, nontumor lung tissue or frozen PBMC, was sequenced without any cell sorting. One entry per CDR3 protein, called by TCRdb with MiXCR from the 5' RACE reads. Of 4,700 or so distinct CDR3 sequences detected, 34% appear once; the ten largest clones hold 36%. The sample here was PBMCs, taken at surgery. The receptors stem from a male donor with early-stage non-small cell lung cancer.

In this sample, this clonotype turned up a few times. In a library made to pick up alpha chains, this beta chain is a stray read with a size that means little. This CDR3 is CASSLTSGSDTQYF. DNA of the CDR3: TGCGCCAGCAGCCTGACTAGCGGGAGTGATACGCAGTATTTT. The chain employs TRBV4-1 and TRBJ2-3, with 12 bases lining up with TRBD2. Germline assignment: CDR1 MGHRA and CDR2 YSYEKL. Germline trimming cut 4 bases from V and 6 bases from J; bases unmatched to any gene: 2. The CDR3 has 14 amino acids.

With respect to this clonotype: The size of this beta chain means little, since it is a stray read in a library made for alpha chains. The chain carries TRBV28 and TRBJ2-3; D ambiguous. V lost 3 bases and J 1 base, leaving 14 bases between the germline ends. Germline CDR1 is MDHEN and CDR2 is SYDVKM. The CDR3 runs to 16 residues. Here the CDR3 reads CASSLSSAIGTDTQYF. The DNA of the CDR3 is TGTGCCAGCAGTTTGAGCTCGGCTATTGGCACAGATACGCAGTATTTT.

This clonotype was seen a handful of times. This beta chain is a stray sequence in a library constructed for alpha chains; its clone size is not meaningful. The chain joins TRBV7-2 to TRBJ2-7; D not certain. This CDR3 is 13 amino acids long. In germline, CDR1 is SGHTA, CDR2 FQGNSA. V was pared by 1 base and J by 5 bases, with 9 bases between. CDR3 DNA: TGTGCCAGCAGCTTAGTCCGGGCCCACGAGCAGTACTTC. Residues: CASSLVRAHEQYF.

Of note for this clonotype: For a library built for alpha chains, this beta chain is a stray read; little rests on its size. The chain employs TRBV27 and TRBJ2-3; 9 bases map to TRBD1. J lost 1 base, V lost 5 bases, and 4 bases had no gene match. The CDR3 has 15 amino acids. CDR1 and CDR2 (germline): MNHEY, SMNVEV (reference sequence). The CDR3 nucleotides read TGTGCCAGCAGTCCGTGGACAGGGGGCACAGATACGCAGTATTTT. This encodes CASSPWTGGTDTQYF.

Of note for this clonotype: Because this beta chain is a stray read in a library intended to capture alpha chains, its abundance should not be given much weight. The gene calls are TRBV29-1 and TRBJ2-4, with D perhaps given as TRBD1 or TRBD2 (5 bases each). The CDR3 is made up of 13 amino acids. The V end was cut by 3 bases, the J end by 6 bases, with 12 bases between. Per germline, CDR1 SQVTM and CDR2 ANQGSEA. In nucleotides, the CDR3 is TGCAGCGTTGATTTGGGGGTTGCAAACATTCAGTACTTC. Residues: CSVDLGVANIQYF.

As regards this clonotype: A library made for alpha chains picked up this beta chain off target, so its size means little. The DNA for the CDR3 is TGCAGTGTACCGGGAGGGCCCGCAGATACGCAGTATTTT. It specifies CSVPGGPADTQYF. The chain joins TRBV20-1 to TRBJ2-3; 8 bases map to TRBD2. V shed 7 bases, J shed 4 bases, and the junction held 7 bases outside the gene matches. This CDR3 comprises 13 residues. CDR1 is DFQATT, CDR2 SNEGSKA, per germline (reference sequence).

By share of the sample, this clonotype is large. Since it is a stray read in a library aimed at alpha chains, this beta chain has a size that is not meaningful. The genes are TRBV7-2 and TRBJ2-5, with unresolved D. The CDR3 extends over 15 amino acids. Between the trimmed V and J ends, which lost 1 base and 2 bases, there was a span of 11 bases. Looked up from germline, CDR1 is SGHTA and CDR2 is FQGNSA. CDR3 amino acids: CASSLVLAEQETQYF. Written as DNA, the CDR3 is TGTGCCAGCAGCTTAGTCCTGGCGGAACAAGAGACCCAGTACTTC.

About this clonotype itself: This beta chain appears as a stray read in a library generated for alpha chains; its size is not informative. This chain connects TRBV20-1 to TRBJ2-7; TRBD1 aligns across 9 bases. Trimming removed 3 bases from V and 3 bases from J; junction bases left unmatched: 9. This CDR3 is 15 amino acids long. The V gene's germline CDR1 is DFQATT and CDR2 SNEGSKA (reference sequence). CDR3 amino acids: CSARGPGQGVYEQYF. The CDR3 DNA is TGCAGTGCTAGGGGGCCGGGACAGGGAGTCTACGAGCAGTACTTC.

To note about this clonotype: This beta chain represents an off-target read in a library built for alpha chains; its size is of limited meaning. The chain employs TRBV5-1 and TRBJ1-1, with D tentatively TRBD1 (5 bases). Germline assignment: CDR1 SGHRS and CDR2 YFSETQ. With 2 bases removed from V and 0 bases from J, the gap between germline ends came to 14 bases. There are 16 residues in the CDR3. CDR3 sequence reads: CASSFIAGTVNTEAFF. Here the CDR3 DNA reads TGCGCCAGCAGCTTCATCGCCGGGACCGTGAACACTGAAGCTTTCTTT.

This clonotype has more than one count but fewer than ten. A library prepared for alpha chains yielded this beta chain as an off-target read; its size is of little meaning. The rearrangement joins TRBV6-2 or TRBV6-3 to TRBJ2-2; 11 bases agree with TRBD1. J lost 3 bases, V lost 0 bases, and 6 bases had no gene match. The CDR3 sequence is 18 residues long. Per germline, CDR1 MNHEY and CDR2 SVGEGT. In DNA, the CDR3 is TGTGCCAGCAGTTACTCGAAGGACAGGGGGCTGCACACCGGGGAGCTGTTTTTT. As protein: CASSYSKDRGLHTGELFF.

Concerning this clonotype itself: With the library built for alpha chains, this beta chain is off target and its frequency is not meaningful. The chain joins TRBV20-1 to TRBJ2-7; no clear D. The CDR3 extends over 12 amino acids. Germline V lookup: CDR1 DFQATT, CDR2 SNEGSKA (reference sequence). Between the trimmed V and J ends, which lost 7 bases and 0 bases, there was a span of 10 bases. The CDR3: CSGGVSSYEQYF. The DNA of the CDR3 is TGCAGTGGTGGGGTCAGCTCCTACGAGCAGTACTTC.

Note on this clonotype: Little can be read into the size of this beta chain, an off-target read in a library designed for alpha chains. The CDR3 sequence is CASSSDRRYEPQHF. CDR3 DNA sequence: TGTGCCAGCAGTTCCGACAGGCGGTACGAGCCCCAGCATTTT. The V and J genes are TRBV7-9 and TRBJ1-5; weak D call: TRBD1 (6 bases). The germline CDR1 and CDR2 sequences are SEHNR and FQNEAQ (reference sequence). The CDR3 is 14 amino acids. The V and J ends lost 6 bases and 8 bases respectively, with 17 bases between them.

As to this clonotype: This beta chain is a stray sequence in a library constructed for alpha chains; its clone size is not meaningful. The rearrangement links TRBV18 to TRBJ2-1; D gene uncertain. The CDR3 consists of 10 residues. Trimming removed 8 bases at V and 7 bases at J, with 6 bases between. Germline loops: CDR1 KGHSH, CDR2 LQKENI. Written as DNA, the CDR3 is TGTGCCAGCCCCCAAAATGAGCAGTTCTTC. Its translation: CASPQNEQFF. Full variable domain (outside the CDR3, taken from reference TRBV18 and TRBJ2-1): NAGVMQNPRHLVRRRGQEARLRCSPMKGHSHVYWYRQLPEEGLKFMVYLQKENIIDESGMPKERFSAEFPKEGPSILRIQQVVRGDSAAYFCASPQNEQFFGPGTRLTVL.

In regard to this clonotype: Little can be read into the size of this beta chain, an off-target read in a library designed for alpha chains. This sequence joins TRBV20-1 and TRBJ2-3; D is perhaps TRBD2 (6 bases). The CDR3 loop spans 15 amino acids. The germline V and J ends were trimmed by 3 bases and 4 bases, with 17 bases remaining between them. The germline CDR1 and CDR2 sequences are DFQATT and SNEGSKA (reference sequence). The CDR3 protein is CSARDGTPYADTQYF. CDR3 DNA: TGCAGTGCTAGGGACGGGACTCCTTATGCAGATACGCAGTATTTT.

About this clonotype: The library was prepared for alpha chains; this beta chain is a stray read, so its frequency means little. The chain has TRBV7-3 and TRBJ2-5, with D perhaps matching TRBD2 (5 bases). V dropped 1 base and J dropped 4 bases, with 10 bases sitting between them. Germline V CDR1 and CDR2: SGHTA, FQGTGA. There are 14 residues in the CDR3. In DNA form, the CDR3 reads TGTGCCAGCAGCTTAAATGGACTGTTAGAGACCCAGTACTTC. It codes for CASSLNGLLETQYF.

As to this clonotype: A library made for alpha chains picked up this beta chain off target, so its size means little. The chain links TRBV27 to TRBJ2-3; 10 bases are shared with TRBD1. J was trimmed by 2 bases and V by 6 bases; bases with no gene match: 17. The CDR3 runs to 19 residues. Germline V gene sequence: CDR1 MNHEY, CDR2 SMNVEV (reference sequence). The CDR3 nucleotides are TGTGCCAGCAGACCGGGACAGGGGTTTATGGGGGCTCACACAGATACGCAGTATTTT. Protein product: CASRPGQGFMGAHTDTQYF.

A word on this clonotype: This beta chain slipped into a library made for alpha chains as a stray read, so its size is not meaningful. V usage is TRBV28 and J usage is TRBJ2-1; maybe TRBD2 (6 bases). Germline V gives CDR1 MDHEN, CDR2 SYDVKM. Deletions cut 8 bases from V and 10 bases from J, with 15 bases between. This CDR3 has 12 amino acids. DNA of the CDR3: TGTGCCAGCGGGGGGACGTCGTACGAGCAGTTCTTC. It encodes CASGGTSYEQFF. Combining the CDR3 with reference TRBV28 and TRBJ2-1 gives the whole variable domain DVKVTQSSRYLVKRTGEKVFLECVQDMDHENMFWYRQDPGLGLRLIYFSYDVKMKEKGDIPEGYSVSREKKERFSLILESASTNQTSMYLCASGGTSYEQFFGPGTRLTVL.

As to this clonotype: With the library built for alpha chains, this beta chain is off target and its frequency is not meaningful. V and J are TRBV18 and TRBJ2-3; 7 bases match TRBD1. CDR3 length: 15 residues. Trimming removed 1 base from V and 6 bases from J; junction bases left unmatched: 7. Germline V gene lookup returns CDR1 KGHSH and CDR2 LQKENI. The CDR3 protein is CASSPLAGGMDTQYF. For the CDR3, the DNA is TGTGCCAGCTCACCACTGGCAGGGGGAATGGATACGCAGTATTTT.

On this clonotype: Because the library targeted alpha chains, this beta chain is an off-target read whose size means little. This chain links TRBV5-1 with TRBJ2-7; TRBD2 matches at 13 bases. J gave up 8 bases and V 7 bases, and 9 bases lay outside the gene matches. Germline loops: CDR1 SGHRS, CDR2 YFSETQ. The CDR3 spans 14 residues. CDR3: CASSELAGGKKQYF. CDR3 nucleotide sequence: TGCGCCAGCTCCGAACTAGCGGGAGGGAAGAAGCAGTACTTC.

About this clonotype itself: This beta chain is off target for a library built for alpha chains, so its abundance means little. The CDR3 sequence: CASMDPPGINTGELFF. CDR3 bases: TGTGCCAGTATGGACCCACCGGGAATCAACACCGGGGAGCTGTTTTTT. V gene TRBV19 combines with J gene TRBJ2-2; TRBD2 might be the D (5 bases). Deletions cut 7 bases from V and 2 bases from J, with 17 bases between. In germline, CDR1 is LNHDA, CDR2 SQIVND (reference sequence). The CDR3 sequence is 16 residues long.

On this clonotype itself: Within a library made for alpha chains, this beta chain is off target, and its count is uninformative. The CDR3 protein is CASSTGTNDYEQFF. CDR3 DNA sequence: TGCGCCAGCAGCACCGGGACCAACGACTATGAGCAGTTCTTC. V is TRBV5-1 and J is TRBJ2-1; D may be TRBD1 or TRBD2 (5 bases each). The length of the CDR3 is 14 residues. The ends were cut back, 4 bases at V and 8 bases at J, with 16 bases in the middle. Germline CDR1 and CDR2: SGHRS and YFSETQ.

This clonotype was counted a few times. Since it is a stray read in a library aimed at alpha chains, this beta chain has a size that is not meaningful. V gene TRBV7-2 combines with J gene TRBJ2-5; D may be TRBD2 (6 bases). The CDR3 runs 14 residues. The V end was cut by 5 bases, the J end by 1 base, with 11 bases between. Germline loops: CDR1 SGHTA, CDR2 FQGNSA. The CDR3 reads CASSQGTSQETQYF. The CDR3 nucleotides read TGTGCCAGCAGCCAAGGGACTTCCCAAGAGACCCAGTACTTC.

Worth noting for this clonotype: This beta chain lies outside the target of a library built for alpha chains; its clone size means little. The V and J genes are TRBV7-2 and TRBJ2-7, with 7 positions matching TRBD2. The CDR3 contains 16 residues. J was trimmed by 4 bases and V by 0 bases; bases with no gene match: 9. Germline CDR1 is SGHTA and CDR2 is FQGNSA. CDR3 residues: CASSLAGGFAGYEQYF. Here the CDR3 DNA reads TGTGCCAGCAGCTTAGCGGGAGGGTTTGCCGGTTACGAGCAGTACTTC.

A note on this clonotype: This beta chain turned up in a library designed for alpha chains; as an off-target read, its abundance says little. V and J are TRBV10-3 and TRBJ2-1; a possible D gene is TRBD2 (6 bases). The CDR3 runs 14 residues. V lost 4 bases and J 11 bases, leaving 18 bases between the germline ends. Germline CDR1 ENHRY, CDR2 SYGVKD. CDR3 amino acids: CAISVSGDGWQQFF. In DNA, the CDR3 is TGTGCCATCAGTGTTTCGGGAGACGGCTGGCAGCAGTTCTTC.

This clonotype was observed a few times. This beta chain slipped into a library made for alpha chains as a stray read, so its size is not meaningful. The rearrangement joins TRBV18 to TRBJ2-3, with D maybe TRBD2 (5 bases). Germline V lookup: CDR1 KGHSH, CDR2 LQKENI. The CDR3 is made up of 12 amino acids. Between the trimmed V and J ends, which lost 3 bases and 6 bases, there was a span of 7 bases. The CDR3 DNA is TGTGCCAGCTCACCCGGGGTGGATACGCAGTATTTT. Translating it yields CASSPGVDTQYF.